Listed here are 8 T cell receptor beta chains from one sample, sequenced in a study of T cells after yellow fever vaccination. Using its own MiXCR run on the 5' RACE reads, TCRdb lists one record per CDR3 protein. Among around 330,000 distinct CDR3 sequences, 3.6% were seen once, and the ten largest hold about a quarter. The starting material was PBMCs, obtained on the day of the yellow fever booster vaccination. These receptors all stem from a man between 18 and 35 years old who received the YFV17D yellow fever vaccine.

This clonotype appeared a few times. The V gene is TRBV6-2 or TRBV6-3, the J gene TRBJ2-2; D gene uncertain. This CDR3 spans 12 amino acids. Trimming took off 6 bases at V and 5 bases at J, with 7 bases between the two ends. The V gene's germline CDR1 is MNHEY and CDR2 SVGEGT. CDR3 nucleotide sequence: TGTGCCAGCAGGGGCCAGACCGGGGAGCTGTTTTTT. Its protein is CASRGQTGELFF.

This clonotype was seen more than once but under ten times. The chain has TRBV5-1 and TRBJ2-3, with TRBD2 matching over 15 bases. The CDR3 spans 15 residues. CDR1 and CDR2 from the germline V gene are SGHRS and YFSETQ. The V gene end was trimmed by 6 bases and the J gene end by 4 bases; junction bases not matched to a gene: 3. The DNA for the CDR3 is TGCGCCAGCACGCGGACTAGCGGGGGGGCAGATACGCAGTATTTT. It translates to CASTRTSGGADTQYF. The variable domain in full, completed from reference TRBV5-1 and TRBJ2-3, reads KAGVTQTPRYLIKTRGQQVTLSCSPISGHRSVSWYQQTPGQGLQFLFEYFSETQRNKGNFPGRFSGRQFSNSRSEMNVSTLELGDSALYLCASTRTSGGADTQYFGPGTRLTVL.

This clonotype came up many times. The chain links TRBV4-3 to TRBJ1-1, with 11 bases fitting TRBD1. J gave up 13 bases and V 0 bases, and 10 bases lay outside the gene matches. CDR1 and CDR2 (germline): LGHNA, YSLEER. The CDR3 is 15 residues long. CDR3 nucleotides: TGCGCCAGCAGCCAAGATGGGACAGGGGGTGAAGCATGTTTCTTT. Residues: CASSQDGTGGEACFF.

This clonotype has at least ten counts. This rearrangement joins TRBV5-1 to TRBJ2-5, with a possible D match to TRBD1 (5 bases). With 4 bases removed from V and 4 bases from J, the gap between germline ends came to 11 bases. CDR3 size: 13 residues. Germline CDR1 reads SGHRS; CDR2 reads YFSETQ. In DNA, the CDR3 is TGCGCCAGCAGCCCGGGCAGGGCAGAGACCCAGTACTTC. Encoded protein: CASSPGRAETQYF.

This clonotype was picked up a small number of times. This sequence joins TRBV27 and TRBJ1-4; D gene uncertain. Germline V lookup: CDR1 MNHEY, CDR2 SMNVEV (reference sequence). This CDR3 is built from 14 residues. The V end was cut by 7 bases, the J end by 3 bases, with 12 bases between. CDR3 sequence: CASTKGSANEKLFF. DNA for the CDR3: TGTGCCAGCACCAAAGGGAGCGCTAATGAAAAACTGTTTTTT.

This chain links TRBV7-9 with TRBJ2-3, with unresolved D. V gave up 3 bases and J gave up 6 bases, with 7 bases separating them. This CDR3 spans 12 amino acids. Per the germline V gene, CDR1 is SEHNR and CDR2 is FQNEAQ (reference sequence). The CDR3 coding sequence is TGTGCCAGCAGCTTTGACACCGATACGCAGTATTTT. Amino acids: CASSFDTDTQYF.

This clonotype came up many times. This sequence joins TRBV5-5 and TRBJ2-3, with TRBD1 matching 7 bases. The J segment lost 1 base and the V segment lost 4 bases, leaving 6 bases of the junction unmatched. Germline CDR1 reads SGHKS; CDR2 reads YYEKEE (reference sequence). This CDR3 is built from 15 residues. Here the CDR3 reads CASSRQGIGTDTQYF. In DNA, the CDR3 is TGTGCCAGCAGCAGACAGGGAATCGGCACAGATACGCAGTATTTT.

This clonotype was observed many times. The chain carries TRBV5-1 and TRBJ2-7; D unresolved. This CDR3 comprises 12 residues. V lost 2 bases and J lost 4, with 7 bases in between. Germline V lookup: CDR1 SGHRS, CDR2 YFSETQ. In DNA form, the CDR3 reads TGCGCCAGCAGCTTAACGGTGTACGAGCAGTACTTC. Protein: CASSLTVYEQYF. Combining the CDR3 with reference TRBV5-1 and TRBJ2-7 gives the whole variable domain KAGVTQTPRYLIKTRGQQVTLSCSPISGHRSVSWYQQTPGQGLQFLFEYFSETQRNKGNFPGRFSGRQFSNSRSEMNVSTLELGDSALYLCASSLTVYEQYFGPGTRLTVT.